This T cell receptor beta chain came from a study of shared clonotypes between healthy human individuals. The wider study: Plates per donor: three CD4 naive, three CD4 memory, two CD8 naive, one CD8 memory. Study-level results: Generally, estimated richness proved larger in naive subsets than it did in memory subsets.

Naive CD8 cells, CD45RO-negative and positively selected for CCR7, excluded terminally differentiated effector memory CD45RA+ cells. In germline, CDR1 is MNHEY, CDR2 SMNVEV (reference sequence). The CDR3 extends over 15 amino acids. V shed 2 bases, J shed 5 bases, and the junction held 2 bases outside the gene matches. Several immunoSEQ 96-well plates shared each subset's DNA, each plate a replicate. Using immunoSEQ multiplex PCR, the repertoire was profiled, and TCRdb retains in-frame clones only, with some absent. This table has about 800,000 clones, around 96% appearing once. Of note for this clone: The antigen is not known.

Sequenced material: naive CD8+ T cells sorted from blood. The chain carries TRBV27 and TRBJ1-4; 10 positions match TRBD1. The clonotype comes from a man under 40 in good health. The DNA of the CDR3 is TGTGCCAGCAGTTTAGTGGGACAGGGGAATGAAAAACTGTTTTTT. This sequence encodes CASSLVGQGNEKLFF. The full variable domain, rest sourced from reference TRBV27 and TRBJ1-4, is EAQVTQNPRYLITVTGKKLTVTCSQNMNHEYMSWYRQDPGLGLRQIYYSMNVEVTDKGDVPEGYKVSRKEKRNFPLILESPSPNQTSLYFCASSLVGQGNEKLFFGSGTQLSVL.